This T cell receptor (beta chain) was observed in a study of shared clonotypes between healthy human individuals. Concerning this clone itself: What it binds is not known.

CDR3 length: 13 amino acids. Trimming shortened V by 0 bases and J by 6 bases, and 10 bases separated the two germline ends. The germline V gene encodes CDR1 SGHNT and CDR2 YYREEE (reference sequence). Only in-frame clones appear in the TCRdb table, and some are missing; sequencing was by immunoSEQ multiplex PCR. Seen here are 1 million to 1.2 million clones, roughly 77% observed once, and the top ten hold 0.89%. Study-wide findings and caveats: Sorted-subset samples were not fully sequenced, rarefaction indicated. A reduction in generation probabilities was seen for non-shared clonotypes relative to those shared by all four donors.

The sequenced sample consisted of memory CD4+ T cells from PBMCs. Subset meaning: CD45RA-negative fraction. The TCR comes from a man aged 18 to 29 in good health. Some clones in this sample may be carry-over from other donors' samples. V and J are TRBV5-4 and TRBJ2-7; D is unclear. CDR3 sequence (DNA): TGTGCCAGCAGCTTGGTTGTTAGTGGCGAGCAGTACTTC. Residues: CASSLVVSGEQYF.